A single sample is the source of the 9 T cell receptor beta chains below, sequenced in a study of OX40 agonist ivuxolimab in advanced cancers. Generated by immunoSEQ multiplex PCR, the TCRdb table keeps only in-frame clones and is missing some. The sample consists of 65,000 to 85,000 clones, 80% to 95% of them appearing once. This sample comprised CD4+ or CD8+ T cells sorted from blood, obtained in a trial of the OX40 agonist ivuxolimab. All receptors derive from an adult with an advanced solid tumor such as melanoma, head and neck, liver or kidney cancer.

The chain is built from TRBV9 and TRBJ2-1, with D possibly being TRBD1 or TRBD2 (5 bases each). CDR1 is SGDLS, CDR2 YYNGEE, per germline. V lost 6 bases and J lost 2, with 18 bases in between. The CDR3 covers 16 residues. CDR3 DNA: TGTGCCAGCACCACAGGCTCTGGCGGGCCCTACAATGAGCAGTTCTTC. Translation: CASTTGSGGPYNEQFF.

The V gene is TRBV6-1, the J gene TRBJ1-2, with 9 bases fitting TRBD1. Germline trimming cut 2 bases from V and 2 bases from J; bases unmatched to any gene: 6. CDR1 and CDR2 from the germline V gene are MNHNS and SASEGT. The CDR3 sequence is 16 residues long. In DNA form, the CDR3 reads TGTGCCAGCAGTGAAAGGGACAGGGTTCCAAACTATGGCTACACCTTC. Residues: CASSERDRVPNYGYTF.

The CDR3 nucleotides are TGTGCCAGCAGCTTAGGACCCAATGAAAAACTGTTTTTT. Translating gives CASSLGPNEKLFF. The chain employs TRBV5-6 and TRBJ1-4; D call uncertain. Per germline, CDR1 SGHDT and CDR2 YYEEEE. This CDR3 contains 13 residues. V lost 2 bases to trimming and J lost 5 bases, with 7 bases between them.

The chain is built from TRBV6-5 and TRBJ2-3; 12 bases map to TRBD2. J lost 6 bases, V lost 6 bases, and 7 bases had no gene match. The germline gives CDR1 MNHEY, CDR2 SVGAGI. This CDR3 region has 15 residues. In nucleotides, the CDR3 is TGTGCCAGCAGCCCTAGCGGGGGGGCCTGGGATACGCAGTATTTT. Amino acids: CASSPSGGAWDTQYF.

The J gene is TRBJ2-1, the V gene TRBV27; 9 bases are a match to TRBD2. CDR1 and CDR2 (germline): MNHEY, SMNVEV (reference sequence). V trimming: 6 bases; J trimming: 1 base; junction bases outside the gene matches: 7. The CDR3 has 16 amino acids. This CDR3 reads CASREGSGGSYNEQFF. The DNA of the CDR3 is TGTGCCAGCAGGGAAGGTAGCGGGGGATCCTACAATGAGCAGTTCTTC.

This clone showed up just once. The V gene is TRBV6-7, the J gene TRBJ2-3; D is ambiguous. TRBV6-7 is identified as an open reading frame with a role that is uncertain. The CDR3 is made up of 9 amino acids. The V end was cut by 11 bases, the J end by 7 bases, with 7 bases between. The CDR3 DNA is TGTGCCCACTCTCATACGCAGTATTTT. Protein sequence: CAHSHTQYF.

This chain connects TRBV7-8 to TRBJ1-1; D is undetermined. V was clipped by 4 bases and J by 1 base, with 10 bases between them. Germline assignment: CDR1 SGHVS and CDR2 FQNEAQ. The CDR3 is 14 residues long. The CDR3 is CASSYYSGNTEAFF. The CDR3 DNA sequence: TGTGCCAGCAGCTACTACAGCGGGAACACTGAAGCTTTCTTT.

J is TRBJ2-7 and V is TRBV19; D is unclear. The CDR3 covers 14 residues. CDR1 and CDR2 (germline): LNHDA, SQIVND (reference sequence). Trimming pared 3 bases from V and 0 bases from J, leaving 9 bases between. The CDR3, as DNA: TGTGCCAGTAGTATTGGGATCCTCTCCTACGAGCAGTACTTC. Translating it yields CASSIGILSYEQYF.

This clone was observed a few times. V usage is TRBV9 and J usage is TRBJ1-5; D call uncertain. The V gene's germline CDR1 is SGDLS and CDR2 YYNGEE. The CDR3 loop spans 13 amino acids. V gave up 0 bases and J gave up 4 bases, with 5 bases separating them. Here the CDR3 DNA reads TGTGCCAGCAGCGTAGCTATAAATCAGCCCCAGCATTTT. Its protein product is CASSVAINQPQHF.